The T cell receptor beta chain under discussion was sequenced for a study of T cells in Graves' hyperthyroidism and ophthalmopathy. Study conclusions and caveats: Model predictions of ophthalmopathy came a median approximately 6.5 months before onset.

Fresh 10 ml peripheral blood yielded PBMCs. This clonotype was seen many times. Its specificity is not known. Researchers took RNA transcripts and amplified the TCR beta CDR3 regions from them. During a first-round RT-PCR of the TCR CDR3, the HTBI primer set was used. A single record per CDR3 protein comes from TCRdb applying MiXCR to the multiplex PCR reads. In the table there are over 200,000 distinct CDR3 sequences, roughly 15% of which are singletons. Sequencing was done on a sample of blood. This sequence originates from a woman between 35 and 50 years old with Graves' hyperthyroidism that later progressed to Graves' ophthalmopathy.

CDR3: CASSFTAREQFF. The CDR3 DNA sequence: TGTGCCAGCAGTTTTACGGCACGGGAGCAGTTCTTC. The gene calls are TRBV27 and TRBJ2-1, with D hard to call. CDR1 is MNHEY and CDR2 is SMNVEV in the germline V gene (reference sequence). The CDR3 spans 12 residues. V dropped 3 bases and J dropped 10 bases, with 10 bases sitting between them.